This T cell receptor beta chain comes out of a study of shared T cell receptors in the human thymus. This clone was seen a single time. Data came from immunoSEQ multiplex PCR; TCRdb stores just in-frame clones and leaves some out. The data contain approximately 660,000 clones, around 87% of them singletons. This CDR3 region has 17 residues. These data were likewise used in another study, on human thymus T cells. That publication notes: Across thymic and blood repertoires, the usage of V and J genes appeared to be biased.

The sequence came from a boy under three years old with a congenital heart defect. Source material: thymocytes. The chain combines TRBV21-1 with TRBJ1-5; the D call of TRBD1 is as the table states it, not checked on the DNA. TRBV21-1 is given as a pseudogene. Here the CDR3 reads CASSKLERTGYNQPQHF. The CDR3 DNA sequence: TGTGCCAGCAGCAAGTTGGAAAGGACAGGTTACAATCAGCCCCAGCATTTT.